A selection of T cell receptor beta chains follows, all from one sample in a study of naive and memory T cell subsets. Via MiXCR, TCRdb re-called the UMI-ligation and nested PCR reads, giving one row per CDR3 protein. The sample has under 150,000 distinct CDR3 sequences, about 17% seen once. Sequenced input: naive CD4+ T cells from blood. All receptors come from a human donor in good health. Both conserved end residues are part of each CDR3. A D gene is named only where the DNA matches it firmly. For some rows the clone size is stated as once, few or many, or as a class when expanded; others skip it.

d_call	v_call	j_call	clone_size	cdr3_nt	cdr3_aa
TRBD1	TRBV3-1	TRBJ2-7	few	TGTGCCAGCAGCCGGACAGGGGCCCCTTGGGAGCAGTACTTC	CASSRTGAPWEQYF
-	TRBV29-1	TRBJ2-1	few	TGCAGCGTTGAAGACCTAGACCGTCGGTCCCCTCTCACCTACAATGAGCAGTTCTTC	CSVEDLDRRSPLTYNEQFF
TRBD2	TRBV7-9	TRBJ2-7	-	TGTGCCAGCAGCCCGGGGGGATACGAGCAGTACTTC	CASSPGGYEQYF
-	TRBV3-1	TRBJ2-7	-	TGTGCCAGCAGCCCCACCGGGCAGATATACGAGCAGTACTTC	CASSPTGQIYEQYF
TRBD2	TRBV5-1	TRBJ2-2	-	TGCGCCAGCAACAGCCGGGGGGACACCGGGGAGCTGTTTTTT	CASNSRGDTGELFF
-	TRBV18	TRBJ2-2	few	TGTGCCAGCTCACCATTAGATCCCGGATCCGGATCCGGGGAGCTGTTTTTT	CASSPLDPGSGSGELFF
-	TRBV10-3	TRBJ1-2	-	TGTGCCATCAGTGAGAGGGGTGATGGCTACACCTTC	CAISERGDGYTF
TRBD1	TRBV27	TRBJ1-1	-	TGTGCCAGCAGTTTTGAGCCGACAGGGGGCGGAGAAGCTTTCTTT	CASSFEPTGGGEAFF
TRBD1	TRBV20-1	TRBJ1-6	few	TGCAGTGCTAGACTACAGGGGTCGGGGTTGGGTAATTCACCCCTCCACTTT	CSARLQGSGLGNSPLHF
-	TRBV20-1	TRBJ1-5	few	TGCAGTGGGGCGAAGGGGGGGCCGGGTCAGCCCCAGCATTTT	CSGAKGGPGQPQHF
-	TRBV6-1	TRBJ2-5	many	TGTGCCAGCAATGTCTGGCGTCAAGAGACCCAGTACTTC	CASNVWRQETQYF
-	TRBV24-1	TRBJ2-7	few	TGTGCCACCAGTGATTCTACCCGGACGATTTTCAAGCAGTACTTC	CATSDSTRTIFKQYF
-	TRBV2	TRBJ2-1	-	TGTGCCAGCATGACGGCAGGGAACTGGGATGAGCAGTTCTTC	CASMTAGNWDEQFF
-	TRBV5-1	TRBJ2-7	-	TGCGCCAGCAGAACCGACAGGTCCGGAAAGCAGTACTTC	CASRTDRSGKQYF
TRBD1	TRBV5-5	TRBJ1-1	-	TGTGCCAGCAGCCTTTTTACTGGACAGGGGGCAAGAACTGAAGCTTTCTTT	CASSLFTGQGARTEAFF
-	TRBV23-1	TRBJ2-4	-	TGCGCCAGCAGTCAACGGCTGGGGGGAAGACTAGCCAAAAACATTCAGTACTTC	CASSQRLGGRLAKNIQYF
TRBD2	TRBV20-1	TRBJ2-3	few	TGCAGTGCTAGTGCAGCGGGAGGGGCAGATACGCAGTATTTT	CSASAAGGADTQYF
-	TRBV29-1	TRBJ2-7	-	TGCAGCGCCTCCCGGGCCAATCCCTACGAGCAGTACTTC	CSASRANPYEQYF
-	TRBV20-1	TRBJ2-1	-	TGCAGTGCTAGTCTTGCTGGGTACAATGAGCAGTTCTTC	CSASLAGYNEQFF